These 10 T cell receptor beta chains were sequenced from one sample in a study of long-term antiretroviral therapy in people with HIV. Run at survey level, the immunoSEQ assay was version v3.0. Profiled with immunoSEQ multiplex PCR; TCRdb holds only in-frame clones, not every one. Among more than 25,000 clones, approximately 80% were seen once, and the ten largest hold approximately 9.5%. The material sequenced was unsorted PBMCs, taken 3 years after starting antiretroviral therapy. The receptor set was obtained from a man aged 35-49 years with HIV.

The chain is built from TRBV7-8 and TRBJ2-3; D call uncertain. Trimming stripped 1 base from V and 0 bases from J, with 5 bases between. The germline V gene has CDR1 SGHVS and CDR2 FQNEAQ. The CDR3 is 14 residues long. The CDR3 sequence: CASSLEPSTDTQYF. The DNA of the CDR3 is TGTGCCAGCAGCTTAGAACCTAGCACAGATACGCAGTATTTT.

The genes are TRBV6-6 and TRBJ2-3, with D unclear. Trimming removed 6 bases from V and 13 bases from J, with 14 bases in between. Germline assignment: CDR1 MNHNY and CDR2 SVGAGI (reference sequence). This CDR3 has 11 residues. CDR3 in DNA: TGTGCCAGCAGCCGCCCTTCAAGGGAGTATTTT. Its protein is CASSRPSREYF.

The gene calls are TRBV5-4 and TRBJ1-2; the D gene is possibly TRBD1 (6 bases). There are 15 residues in the CDR3. Per the germline V gene, CDR1 is SGHNT and CDR2 is YYREEE (reference sequence). V lost 4 bases, J lost 2 bases, and 15 bases lay in between. CDR3 nucleotide sequence: TGTGCCAGCAGCCAAGGGAGGCAGGGGAACTATGGCTACACCTTC. Protein sequence: CASSQGRQGNYGYTF. Variable domain in full (rest from reference TRBV5-4 and TRBJ1-2): ETGVTQSPTHLIKTRGQQVTLRCSSQSGHNTVSWYQQALGQGPQFIFQYYREEENGRGNFPPRFSGLQFPNYSSELNVNALELDDSALYLCASSQGRQGNYGYTFGSGTRLTVV.

V gene TRBV2 combines with J gene TRBJ2-3; 9 nucleotides align to TRBD1. CDR1 is SNHLY, CDR2 FYNNEI, per germline. With 5 bases clipped from V and 3 bases from J, the junction kept 6 bases outside the gene matches. The CDR3 contains 15 residues. The CDR3 here is CASSPGTGRTDTQYF. The CDR3 DNA reads TGTGCCAGCAGTCCAGGGACAGGGAGGACAGATACGCAGTATTTT. Variable domain in full (rest from reference TRBV2 and TRBJ2-3): EPEVTQTPSHQVTQMGQEVILRCVPISNHLYFYWYRQILGQKVEFLVSFYNNEISEKSEIFDDQFSVERPDGSNFTLKIRSTKLEDSAMYFCASSPGTGRTDTQYFGPGTRLTVL.

This chain uses TRBV5-1 with TRBJ2-5; TRBD1 agrees at 8 bases. The CDR3 loop spans 14 amino acids. With V trimmed by 0 bases and J by 5 bases, 3 bases remained unmatched. Germline values: CDR1 SGHRS, CDR2 YFSETQ. The CDR3 sequence: CASSLETGGETQYF. CDR3 sequence (DNA): TGCGCCAGCAGCTTGGAAACAGGGGGGGAGACCCAGTACTTC.

The rearrangement joins TRBV18 to TRBJ1-2, with D possibly TRBD1 on 5 matching bases. With 6 bases removed from V and 6 bases from J, the gap between germline ends came to 11 bases. This CDR3 region has 12 residues. CDR1 is KGHSH and CDR2 is LQKENI in the germline V gene. The CDR3 region has the DNA TGTGCCAGCTCCATGGGGGATAATGGCTACACCTTC. The encoded protein is CASSMGDNGYTF.

The CDR3 sequence: CASSLPGLSGANVLTF. CDR3 nucleotides: TGTGCCAGCAGCTTACCCGGACTGTCTGGGGCCAACGTCCTGACTTTC. The genes are TRBV5-4 and TRBJ2-6; TRBD2 is a possible D gene (5 bases). The CDR3 contains 16 residues. Germline loops: CDR1 SGHNT, CDR2 YYREEE (reference sequence). Trimming cost V 2 bases and J 1 base, with 10 bases left between them. The variable domain in full, completed from reference TRBV5-4 and TRBJ2-6, reads ETGVTQSPTHLIKTRGQQVTLRCSSQSGHNTVSWYQQALGQGPQFIFQYYREEENGRGNFPPRFSGLQFPNYSSELNVNALELDDSALYLCASSLPGLSGANVLTFGAGSRLTVL.

The rearrangement links TRBV18 to TRBJ1-1; no clear D. Trimming cost V 0 bases and J 6 bases, with 11 bases left between them. CDR3 size: 14 residues. Germline V CDR1 and CDR2: KGHSH, LQKENI. CDR3 region: CASSPPMGNSEAFF. The CDR3 DNA reads as TGTGCCAGCTCACCACCTATGGGCAACTCTGAAGCTTTCTTT.

The rearrangement joins TRBV4-3 to TRBJ2-7; 11 bases agree with TRBD1. There are 14 residues in the CDR3. The V gene end was trimmed by 1 base and the J gene end by 4 bases; junction bases not matched to a gene: 0. The germline CDR1 and CDR2 sequences are LGHNA and YSLEER. In DNA form, the CDR3 reads TGCGCCAGCAGCCAAGGGGACAGGGGGTACGAGCAGTACTTC. This translates into CASSQGDRGYEQYF.

With respect to this clone: One junction end does not reproduce the germline sequence, and a read error may be involved. This chain joins TRBV18 and TRBJ2-7, with D possibly being TRBD1 (5 bases). Germline V CDR1 and CDR2: KGHSH, LQKENI. CDR3 length: 13 residues. The CDR3 here is CASSPQDSYEQYF. CDR3 sequence (DNA): TGTGCCAGCTCTCCACAGGACTCCTACGAGCAGTACTTC. Variable domain in full (rest from reference TRBV18 and TRBJ2-7): NAGVMQNPRHLVRRRGQEARLRCSPMKGHSHVYWYRQLPEEGLKFMVYLQKENIIDESGMPKERFSAEFPKEGPSILRIQQVVRGDSAAYFCASSPQDSYEQYFGPGTRLTVT.